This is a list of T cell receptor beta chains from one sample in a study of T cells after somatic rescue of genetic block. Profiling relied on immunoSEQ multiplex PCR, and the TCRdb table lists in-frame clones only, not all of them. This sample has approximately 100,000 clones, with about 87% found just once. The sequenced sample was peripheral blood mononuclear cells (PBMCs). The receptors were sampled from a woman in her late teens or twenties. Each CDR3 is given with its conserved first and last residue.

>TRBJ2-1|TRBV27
CASSSSGSSYNEQFF
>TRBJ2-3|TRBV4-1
CASSQVADTQYF
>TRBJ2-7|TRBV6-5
CASSYARGAYEQYF
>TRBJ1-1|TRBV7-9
CASSLRQLNTEAFF
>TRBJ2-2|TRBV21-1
CASTASGRDTGELFF
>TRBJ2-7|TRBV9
CASSPAGGFYEQYF
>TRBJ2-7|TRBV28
CASSPVGLYYEQYF
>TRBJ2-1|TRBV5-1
CASSLVGGGRNEQFF
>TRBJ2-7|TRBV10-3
CAISEVGKGYEQYF
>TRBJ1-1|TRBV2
CASSEARGQGAFF
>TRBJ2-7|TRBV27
CASSFRGSEQYF